Reported below is one T cell receptor beta chain. What it recognizes is unknown. Generated by immunoSEQ multiplex PCR, the TCRdb table keeps only in-frame clones and is missing some. The sample lists around 53,000 clones, around 80% occurring once. This sample is part of a study of T cells in localized non-small cell lung cancer. Study results and caveats: Uninvolved nearby lung showed the greatest T cell clonality, exceeding that found in tumor.

The ends lost 2 bases at V and 5 bases at J; junction bases unmatched: 10. The CDR3 totals 16 residues. CDR1 is MNHEY, CDR2 SVGAGI, per germline. Specimen: PBMCs, collected before any cancer treatment. The sequence came from a woman aged 40-69 years with stage II lung adenocarcinoma. The V call is TRBV6-5, the J call TRBJ1-1; TRBD1 agrees at 8 bases. The CDR3 region is CASSYARQGRRTEAFF. In DNA, the CDR3 is TGTGCCAGCAGTTACGCGAGACAGGGGAGGAGGACTGAAGCTTTCTTT.